The clone carrying this T cell receptor beta chain was seen many times. Its target is unknown. This specimen comes from a study of T cells after yellow fever vaccination. Notes on the study in general: Just a small share of clonotypes turned up in the CD4 compartment as well as the CD8 compartment.

TCRdb used MiXCR to reprocess the 5' RACE reads, holding one entry per CDR3 protein. This sample has hundreds of thousands of distinct CDR3 sequences, with approximately 3.8% found just once. V dropped 10 bases and J dropped 3 bases, with 10 bases sitting between them. CDR1 is MDHEN and CDR2 is SYDVKM in the germline V gene. This CDR3 contains 12 residues. The rearrangement joins TRBV28 to TRBJ1-5; no clear D. The sample consisted of PBMCs, taken on the day of the yellow fever booster vaccination. The TCR originated in a man aged 18 to 30 who received the YFV17D yellow fever vaccine. The CDR3 loop reads CATEGPNQPQHF. DNA for the CDR3: TGTGCCACCGAGGGTCCCAATCAGCCCCAGCATTTT.